Listed here are 14 T cell receptor beta chains from one sample, sequenced in a study of blood T cells in healthy people across ages. PCR was performed a second time for about 7 to 11 cycles using a sample-barcoded 5' primer and a J-beta primer mix. TCRdb re-derived calls from the 5' RACE reads in MiXCR, one entry per CDR3 protein. The sample comprises 600,000 to 850,000 distinct CDR3 sequences, just under 25% of which are singletons, and under 9.5% rests with the top ten. These records were also assigned to another study, of T cells of mothers and their children.

Sequenced: blood. These TCRs come from a boy under 18 in good health.

This clonotype was counted only a few times. This rearrangement joins TRBV21-1 to TRBJ1-4; the tabulated D call, TRBD1, remains unverified against the DNA. TRBV21-1 counts as a pseudogene. The CDR3 sequence is 17 residues long. This chain's CDR3 is CASSKARGNKPGEKLFF. The CDR3 DNA reads TGTGCCAGCAGCAAAGCGAGGGGGAACAAACCGGGTGAAAAACTGTTTTTT.

The table lists this clonotype with a few counts. This rearrangement joins TRBV7-9 to TRBJ2-1, with unresolved D. The CDR3 covers 18 residues. The germline V gene has CDR1 SEHNR and CDR2 FQNEAQ (reference sequence). Trimming took 5 bases from V and 1 from J, leaving 21 bases between them. The CDR3 DNA reads TGTGCCAGCAGCACCAACCCTATCATGCTGGGTTCCTACAATGAGCAGTTCTTC. Translated: CASSTNPIMLGSYNEQFF.

The chain has TRBV28 and TRBJ1-4; 9 bases are a match to TRBD1. From germline, CDR1 is MDHEN and CDR2 SYDVKM. The V segment lost 7 bases and the J segment 5 bases; nucleotides outside the gene matches: 2. The CDR3 runs to 13 residues. The CDR3 spells CASTGTGNEKLFF. The CDR3 DNA reads TGTGCCAGCACGGGGACAGGGAATGAAAAACTGTTTTTT.

The genes are TRBV15 and TRBJ2-7; D might be TRBD2 (5 bases). The CDR3 contains 14 residues. The germline V gene encodes CDR1 LNHNV and CDR2 YYDKDF (reference sequence). V was shortened by 5 bases and J by 2 bases, with 13 bases between the two germline ends. This chain's CDR3 is CATSERPGTYEQYF. For the CDR3, the DNA is TGTGCCACCAGCGAACGTCCGGGAACCTACGAGCAGTACTTC. The full variable domain, completed using reference TRBV15 and TRBJ2-7, is DAMVIQNPRYQVTQFGKPVTLSCSQTLNHNVMYWYQQKSSQAPKLLFHYYDKDFNNEADTPDNFQSRRPNTSFCFLDIRSPGLGDTAMYLCATSERPGTYEQYFGPGTRLTVT.

The chain combines TRBV6-5 with TRBJ1-4, with a tentative D call TRBD1 (5 bases). There are 14 residues in the CDR3. With 5 bases removed from V and 5 bases from J, the gap between germline ends came to 12 bases. Germline values: CDR1 MNHEY, CDR2 SVGAGI. The CDR3 protein is CASSQGRLNEKLFF. CDR3 coding DNA: TGTGCCAGCAGTCAGGGACGTCTGAATGAAAAACTGTTTTTT.

The chain has TRBV5-4 and TRBJ2-2; the D is unclear. V lost 4 bases to trimming and J lost 7 bases, with 8 bases between them. The germline CDR1 and CDR2 sequences are SGHNT and YYREEE (reference sequence). This CDR3 is built from 12 residues. CDR3 amino acids: CASSGVGGELFF. DNA for the CDR3: TGTGCCAGCAGCGGGGTAGGCGGGGAGCTGTTTTTT.

The CDR3 nucleotides read TGCGCCAGCAGCTTTCCCTTTAGATCGCCAACAGGCACAACCGGGGACCAGTACTTC. Its translation is CASSFPFRSPTGTTGDQYF. This chain joins TRBV5-1 and TRBJ2-5, with D possibly called TRBD1 or TRBD2 (5 bases each). Trimming stripped 2 bases from V and 10 bases from J, with 33 bases between. This CDR3 has 19 residues. CDR1 SGHRS and CDR2 YFSETQ come from the germline V gene.

The table lists this clonotype with a few counts. The CDR3 loop is CASSEGRGIQETQYF. The DNA for the CDR3 is TGTGCCAGCAGTGAAGGACGGGGTATTCAGGAGACCCAGTACTTC. The V gene is TRBV6-1, the J gene TRBJ2-5; maybe TRBD2 (5 bases). V lost 1 base and J lost 5, with 14 bases in between. The CDR3 runs 15 residues. Germline lookup yields CDR1 MNHNS and CDR2 SASEGT.

The rearrangement links TRBV5-1 to TRBJ2-5; D ambiguous. Per germline, CDR1 SGHRS and CDR2 YFSETQ. Trimming removed 4 bases from V and 4 bases from J, with 14 bases in between. The CDR3 has 14 residues. The CDR3 nucleotides read TGCGCCAGCAGCGCGGCGGTAGTGAGAGAGACCCAGTACTTC. Its protein is CASSAAVVRETQYF.

This clonotype is a singleton in its sample. An end of the junction differs from the germline gene, which may be a read error. V is TRBV20-1 and J is TRBJ1-6; 7 nucleotides align to TRBD1. The CDR3 totals 15 residues. From germline, CDR1 is DFQATT and CDR2 SNEGSKA (reference sequence). CDR3 region: CSARPEDRVNPPLHF. In nucleotides, the CDR3 is TGCAGTGCTAGGCCTGAAGACAGGGTTAATCCACCCCTCCACTTT.

V usage is TRBV27 and J usage is TRBJ2-1, with a possible D match to TRBD2 (6 bases). Germline lookup yields CDR1 MNHEY and CDR2 SMNVEV (reference sequence). The ends were cut back, 4 bases at V and 0 bases at J, with 13 bases in the middle. This CDR3 has 16 residues. In DNA, the CDR3 is TGTGCCAGCAGTTCCGTAGCGGTAAGCTCCTACAATGAGCAGTTCTTC. Translating it yields CASSSVAVSSYNEQFF.

This clonotype has just a few counts. Mismatch with germline at one junction end may stem from a read error. The chain combines TRBV3-1 with TRBJ2-5; a weak D match, TRBD2 (5 bases). CDR1 and CDR2 (germline): LGHDT, YNNKEL (reference sequence). The CDR3 spans 14 residues. CDR3 nucleotides: TGTGCCAGCAGCCAAGATAGGCGCGGGTCCGAAGAGTCATTC. Residues: CASSQDRRGSEESF.

As to this clonotype: A junction boundary mismatches the germline segment, possibly from a read error. This sequence joins TRBV10-3 and TRBJ1-1; D gene unclear. This CDR3 comprises 12 residues. Germline lookup yields CDR1 ENHRY and CDR2 SYGVKD. CDR3 sequence: CAISGVNTEAFF. CDR3 bases: TGTGCCATCAGTGGGGTTAACACTGAGGCTTTCTTT.

The DNA of the CDR3 is TGTGCCAGCAACGCAGGGGGGGTTGGCACCGGGGAGCTGTTTTTT. This sequence encodes CASNAGGVGTGELFF. The V gene is TRBV27, the J gene TRBJ2-2; D may correspond to TRBD1 or TRBD2 (7 bases each). V gave up 7 bases and J gave up 4 bases, with 16 bases separating them. Germline loops: CDR1 MNHEY, CDR2 SMNVEV (reference sequence). CDR3 size: 15 residues.